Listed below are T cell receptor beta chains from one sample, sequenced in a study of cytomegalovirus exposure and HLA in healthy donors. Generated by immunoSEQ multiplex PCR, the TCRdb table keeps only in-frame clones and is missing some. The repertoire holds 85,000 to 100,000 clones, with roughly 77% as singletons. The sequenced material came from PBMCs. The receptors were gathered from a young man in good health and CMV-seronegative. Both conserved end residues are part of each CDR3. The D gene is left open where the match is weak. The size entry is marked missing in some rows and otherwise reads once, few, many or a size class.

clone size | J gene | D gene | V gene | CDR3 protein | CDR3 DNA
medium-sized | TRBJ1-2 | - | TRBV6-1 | CASSEFEADGYTF | TGTGCCAGCAGTGAATTTGAGGCGGATGGCTACACCTTC
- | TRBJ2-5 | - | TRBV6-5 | CASSYDPLRETQYF | TGTGCCAGCAGTTATGATCCGTTGAGAGAGACCCAGTACTTC
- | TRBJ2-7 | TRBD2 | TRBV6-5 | CASSSSSGTGYEQYF | TGTGCCAGCAGTTCCTCTAGCGGGACTGGCTACGAGCAGTACTTC
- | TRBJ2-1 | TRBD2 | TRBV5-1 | CASSSTSGGAHEQFF | TGCGCCAGCAGCAGTACTAGCGGGGGGGCCCATGAGCAGTTCTTC
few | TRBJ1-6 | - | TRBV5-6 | CASSLRQGFSPLHF | TGTGCCAGCAGCTTGCGGCAGGGCTTTTCACCCCTCCACTTT
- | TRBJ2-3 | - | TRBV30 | CAWSVLGRADTQYF | TGTGCCTGGAGTGTACTTGGGCGGGCAGATACGCAGTATTTT
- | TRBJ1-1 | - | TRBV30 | CAWSRTPPAFF | TGTGCCTGGAGCAGGACACCACCGGCTTTCTTT
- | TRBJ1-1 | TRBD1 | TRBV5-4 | CASSSTGGNTEAFF | TGTGCCAGCAGCTCGACAGGGGGCAACACTGAAGCTTTCTTT
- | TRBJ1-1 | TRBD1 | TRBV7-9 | CASSLPPLWTGGNEAFF | TGTGCCAGCAGCTTACCCCCACTATGGACAGGGGGAAATGAAGCTTTCTTT
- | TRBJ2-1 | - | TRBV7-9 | CASSPRAYNNNEQFF | TGTGCCAGCAGCCCGCGGGCCTACAACAACAATGAGCAGTTCTTC
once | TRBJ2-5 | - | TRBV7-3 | CASSPGAGASETQYF | TGTGCCAGCAGCCCTGGGGCAGGGGCTTCAGAGACCCAGTACTTC
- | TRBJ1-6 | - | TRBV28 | CASSREHYSSPLHF | TGTGCCAGCAGCCGTGAGCACTATAGTTCACCCCTCCACTTT
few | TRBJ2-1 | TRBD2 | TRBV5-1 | CASSSTAGGPKNEQFF | TGCGCCAGCAGCTCAACAGCGGGGGGGCCCAAAAATGAGCAGTTCTTC
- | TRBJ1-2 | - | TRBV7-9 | CASSSPFPGNEGYTF | TGTGCCAGCAGCTCTCCCTTCCCGGGAAATGAAGGCTACACCTTC
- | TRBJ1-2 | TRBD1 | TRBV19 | CASGTGGVFYGYTF | TGTGCCTCCGGGACAGGGGGCGTCTTCTATGGCTACACCTTC
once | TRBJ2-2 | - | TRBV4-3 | CASSQDLTGTLDTGELFF | TGCGCCAGCAGCCAGGACCTTACCGGGACATTGGACACCGGGGAGCTGTTTTTT
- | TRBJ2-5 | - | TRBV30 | CAWSVGQRTQYF | TGTGCCTGGAGTGTAGGCCAGCGGACCCAGTACTTC
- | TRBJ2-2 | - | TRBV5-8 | CASSSVGGANTGELFF | TGTGCCAGCAGCTCGGTAGGGGGGGCGAACACCGGGGAGCTGTTTTTT
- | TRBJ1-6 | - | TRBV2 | CASMRVGSPLHF | TGTGCCAGCATGAGGGTTGGTTCACCCCTCCACTTT
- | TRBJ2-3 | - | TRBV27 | CASSFATSTDTQYF | TGTGCCAGCAGTTTCGCGACTAGCACAGATACGCAGTATTTT
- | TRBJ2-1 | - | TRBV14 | CASSRSGGGGSYNEQFF | TGTGCCAGCAGCCGCTCAGGAGGAGGAGGCTCCTACAATGAGCAGTTCTTC
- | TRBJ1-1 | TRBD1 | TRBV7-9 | CASSLDQGDAEAFF | TGTGCCAGCAGCTTAGATCAGGGGGACGCTGAAGCTTTCTTT
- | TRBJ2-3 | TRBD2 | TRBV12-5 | CASGERDPLADTQYF | TGTGCTAGTGGCGAGCGGGACCCACTCGCAGATACGCAGTATTTT
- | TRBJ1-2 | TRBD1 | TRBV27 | CASSSGQGIYGYTF | TGTGCCAGCAGTTCCGGACAGGGAATCTATGGCTACACCTTC
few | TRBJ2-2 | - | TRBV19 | CASRSPPGLLTGELFF | TGTGCCAGTAGATCCCCCCCGGGACTCCTCACCGGGGAGCTGTTTTTT
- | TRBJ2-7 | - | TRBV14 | CASSPGHFYEQYF | TGTGCCAGCAGCCCGGGACATTTCTACGAGCAGTACTTC
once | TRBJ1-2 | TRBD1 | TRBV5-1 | CASSQPGTDLGYTF | TGCGCCAGCAGCCAACCGGGGACAGATCTCGGCTACACCTTC
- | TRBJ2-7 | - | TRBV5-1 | CASSFGERGEQYF | TGCGCCAGCAGCTTCGGTGAACGGGGCGAGCAGTACTTC
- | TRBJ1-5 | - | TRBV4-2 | CASSQDVSNQPQHF | TGTGCCAGCAGCCAAGACGTAAGCAATCAGCCCCAGCATTTT
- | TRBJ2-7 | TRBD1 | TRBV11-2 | CATSKRGQGDEQYF | TGTGCCACCTCTAAACGAGGGCAGGGGGACGAGCAGTACTTC
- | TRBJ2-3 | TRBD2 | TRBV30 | CAWMAGRSTDTQYF | TGTGCCTGGATGGCCGGGAGGAGCACAGATACGCAGTATTTT
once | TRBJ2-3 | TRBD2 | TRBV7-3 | CASSKLAGTTDTQYF | TGTGCCAGCAGCAAGCTAGCGGGAACCACAGATACGCAGTATTTT
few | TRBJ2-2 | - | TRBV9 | CASSVEQGVTGELFF | TGTGCCAGCAGCGTAGAACAGGGAGTCACCGGGGAGCTGTTTTTT
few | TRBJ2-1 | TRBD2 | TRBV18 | CASSPYSGRYTEQFF | TGTGCCAGCTCACCATATAGCGGGAGGTATACTGAGCAGTTCTTC
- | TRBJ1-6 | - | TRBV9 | CASSVGLDNSPLHF | TGTGCCAGCAGCGTAGGGCTGGATAATTCACCCCTCCACTTT
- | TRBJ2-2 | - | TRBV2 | CASREDGVTGELFF | TGTGCCAGCAGGGAGGACGGAGTGACCGGGGAGCTGTTTTTT
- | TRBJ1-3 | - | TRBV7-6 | CASSQDSSGNTIYF | TGTGCCAGCAGCCAGGACAGCTCTGGAAACACCATATATTTT
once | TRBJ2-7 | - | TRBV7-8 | CASSYRRDRPYEQYF | TGTGCCAGCAGCTACAGGAGGGACCGACCCTACGAGCAGTACTTC
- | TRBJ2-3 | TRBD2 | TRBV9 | CASSVLAGGPPDTQYF | TGTGCCAGCAGCGTATTAGCGGGGGGCCCTCCAGATACGCAGTATTTT
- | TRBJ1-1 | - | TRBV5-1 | CASSLTAGATEAFF | TGCGCCAGCAGCTTGACGGCGGGCGCCACTGAAGCTTTCTTT
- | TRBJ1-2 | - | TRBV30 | CAWNPAGGGYTF | TGTGCCTGGAATCCTGCGGGGGGAGGCTACACCTTC
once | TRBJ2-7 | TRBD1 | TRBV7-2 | CASSFTRQGGYEQYF | TGTGCCAGCAGCTTTACGAGACAGGGTGGCTACGAGCAGTACTTC
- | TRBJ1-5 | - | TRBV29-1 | CSVGAVNQPQHF | TGCAGCGTTGGGGCAGTCAATCAGCCCCAGCATTTT
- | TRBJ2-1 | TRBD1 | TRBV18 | CASSPPGQGAFEQFF | TGTGCCAGCTCACCACCGGGACAGGGGGCTTTCGAGCAGTTCTTC
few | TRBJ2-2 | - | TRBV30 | CAWSEQVSGELFF | TGTGCCTGGAGTGAACAGGTTTCCGGGGAGCTGTTTTTT
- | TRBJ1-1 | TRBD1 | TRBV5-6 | CASRRTGLVTEAFF | TGTGCCAGCAGACGGACAGGGTTGGTCACTGAAGCTTTCTTT
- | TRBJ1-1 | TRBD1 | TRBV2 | CASRSDRGLEAFF | TGTGCCAGCAGGTCGGACAGGGGGCTTGAAGCTTTCTTT
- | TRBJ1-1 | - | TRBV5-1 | CASSLVVSKNTEAFF | TGCGCCAGCAGCTTGGTAGTATCAAAGAACACTGAAGCTTTCTTT
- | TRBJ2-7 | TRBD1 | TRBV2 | CASSEGQGEQYF | TGTGCCAGCAGTGAGGGACAGGGCGAGCAGTACTTC
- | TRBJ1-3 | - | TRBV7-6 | CASSSILTGGNTIYF | TGTGCCAGCAGCTCGATCCTGACAGGTGGAAACACCATATATTTT